The 23 T cell receptor beta chains reported below all come from one sample, sequenced in a study of blood T cells in healthy people across ages. The authors ran a second PCR of 7 to 11 cycles using a sample-barcoded 5' primer and a J-beta primer mix. MiXCR was run by TCRdb on the 5' RACE reads, yielding one entry per CDR3 protein. The sample includes roughly 800,000 distinct CDR3 sequences, 55% to 75% of them seen just once. The sequencing input was blood. The receptor source for this set is a man aged 25 to 40 in good health.

This clonotype has more than one count but fewer than ten. The V call is TRBV7-9, the J call TRBJ2-7, with 10 bases matching TRBD2. Germline-derived CDR1 and CDR2 are SEHNR and FQNEAQ (reference sequence). This CDR3 contains 16 residues. J was trimmed by 2 bases and V by 4 bases; bases with no gene match: 8. This CDR3 reads CASSSWTSGKTYEQYF. CDR3 coding DNA: TGTGCCAGCAGCTCCTGGACTAGCGGTAAAACCTACGAGCAGTACTTC.

This chain links TRBV6-6 with TRBJ2-2; D might be TRBD1 (5 bases). Between the trimmed V and J ends, which lost 0 bases and 6 bases, there was a span of 17 bases. The CDR3 is made up of 17 amino acids. Germline-derived CDR1 and CDR2 are MNHNY and SVGAGI (reference sequence). This CDR3 reads CASSYSISRERAGELFF. The CDR3 bases are TGTGCCAGCAGTTACTCGATATCCAGGGAAAGAGCCGGGGAGCTGTTTTTT.

J is TRBJ1-5 and V is TRBV7-2; D is uncertain. The CDR3 is made up of 15 amino acids. Per germline, CDR1 SGHTA and CDR2 FQGNSA. Trimming cost V 6 bases and J 5 bases, with 17 bases left between them. The CDR3 nucleotides are TGTGCCAGCAGTTTGGACCCAGGACTAGATCAGCCCCAGCATTTT. Translated: CASSLDPGLDQPQHF.

V and J are TRBV20-1 and TRBJ2-5, with 10 bases that match TRBD1. Trimming took 8 bases from V and 11 from J; bases not matched to a gene: 11. This CDR3 spans 12 amino acids. CDR1 and CDR2 (germline): DFQATT, SNEGSKA (reference sequence). CDR3 nucleotides: TGCAGTCCGCCGGACAGGGGGAATGTGCAGTACTTC. Amino acid sequence: CSPPDRGNVQYF.

This clonotype was recorded once. The genes are TRBV11-2 and TRBJ2-5; tentatively, D is TRBD1 or TRBD2 (5 bases each). Trimming cost V 1 base and J 7 bases, with 13 bases left between them. CDR3 size: 14 residues. Per the germline V gene, CDR1 is SGHAT and CDR2 is FQNNGV. The CDR3 DNA follows: TGTGCCAGCAGCTTAGGGGACGGCTACTTGACCCAGTACTTC. It encodes CASSLGDGYLTQYF. The full variable domain, rest sourced from reference TRBV11-2 and TRBJ2-5, is EAGVAQSPRYKIIEKRQSVAFWCNPISGHATLYWYQQILGQGPKLLIQFQNNGVVDDSQLPKDRFSAERLKGVDSTLKIQPAKLEDSAVYLCASSLGDGYLTQYFGPGTRLLVL.

This rearrangement joins TRBV7-9 to TRBJ2-1; the D gene is possibly TRBD1 (6 bases). Per the germline V gene, CDR1 is SEHNR and CDR2 is FQNEAQ (reference sequence). The CDR3 is 13 amino acids. V shed 5 bases and J shed 10 bases, with 15 bases lying between them. CDR3 DNA sequence: TGTGCCAGCAGCCCGCCGTCAGGGACAGAGCAGTTCTTC. It is translated as CASSPPSGTEQFF.

This clonotype was counted between two and nine times. The chain has TRBV12-3 or TRBV12-4 and TRBJ2-2; no reliable D call. Trimming took 5 bases from V and 2 from J, leaving 0 bases between them. The CDR3 is 11 amino acids. This CDR3 is CASSNTGELFF. As DNA, the CDR3 is TGTGCCAGCAGTAACACCGGGGAGCTGTTTTTT.

This clonotype has only a few counts. The chain couples TRBV9 to TRBJ2-5; D is unresolved. TRBJ2-7 explains the end of the DNA better; the J call may be wrong. The CDR3 covers 14 residues. The germline CDR1 and CDR2 sequences are SGDLS and YYNGEE. As DNA, the CDR3 is TGTGCCAGCAGCGTATCGGAGAAAACTTACGAGCAGTACTTC. Translation: CASSVSEKTYEQYF.

This clonotype occurred a few times. The chain combines TRBV29-1 with TRBJ1-2; TRBD1 agrees at 7 bases. Trimming cost V 7 bases and J 0 bases; bases outside gene matches: 2. Germline V gives CDR1 SQVTM, CDR2 ANQGSEA. The CDR3 is 12 residues long. The CDR3, as DNA: TGCAGCGGACAGGGACCTAACTATGGCTACACCTTC. Amino acid sequence: CSGQGPNYGYTF.

This clonotype was seen repeatedly, ten times or more. The chain uses TRBV12-3 or TRBV12-4 and TRBJ1-2; a weak D match, TRBD1 (6 bases). The CDR3 loop spans 15 amino acids. V shed 5 bases and J shed 7 bases, with 20 bases lying between them. This chain's CDR3 is CASSRSVGGLFGYTF. The CDR3 DNA reads as TGTGCCAGCAGTCGTAGTGTAGGGGGGCTTTTTGGCTACACCTTC.

The chain recombines TRBV20-1 with TRBJ2-1; D is unclear. The CDR3 extends over 10 amino acids. Trimming removed 6 bases at V and 7 bases at J, with 7 bases between. In germline, CDR1 is DFQATT, CDR2 SNEGSKA (reference sequence). DNA of the CDR3: TGCAGTGCCCAAAGAAATGAGCAGTTCTTC. Its translation: CSAQRNEQFF.

The chain joins TRBV20-1 to TRBJ1-5; weak D call: TRBD1 (5 bases). The germline CDR1 and CDR2 sequences are DFQATT and SNEGSKA (reference sequence). The CDR3 has 15 amino acids. Trimming cost V 4 bases and J 7 bases, with 20 bases left between them. DNA for the CDR3: TGCAGTGCTACCCCTGGGCCGGGGGTCGGGCAGCCCCAGCATTTT. It translates to CSATPGPGVGQPQHF.

The rearrangement joins TRBV10-3 to TRBJ1-1; D remains unclear. V lost 0 bases and J lost 0, with 8 bases in between. The CDR3 spans 15 residues. The germline V gene encodes CDR1 ENHRY and CDR2 SYGVKD. In DNA, the CDR3 is TGTGCCATCAGTGAGTCGGAGGGTATGAACACTGAAGCTTTCTTT. This translates into CAISESEGMNTEAFF.

This chain connects TRBV5-3 to TRBJ2-7; 10 nucleotides agree with TRBD2. TRBV5-3 is classed as an ORF, of uncertain function. The CDR3 is 18 amino acids. V shed 4 bases, J shed 2 bases, and the junction held 15 bases outside the gene matches. The DNA of the CDR3 is TGTGCCAGAAGCCAACATATAAGGACTAGCGGCATTACCTACGAGCAGTACTTC. It encodes CARSQHIRTSGITYEQYF.

This rearrangement joins TRBV10-3 to TRBJ1-5; D call uncertain. The CDR3 consists of 13 residues. Germline assignment: CDR1 ENHRY and CDR2 SYGVKD. Trimming left V 3 bases short and J 7 bases short, with 10 bases between. CDR3 amino acids: CAISEEGGQPQHF. CDR3 sequence (DNA): TGTGCCATCAGTGAAGAGGGCGGGCAGCCCCAGCATTTT.

This clonotype was seen a single time. This CDR3 reads CASSLVTHRELFF. As DNA, the CDR3 is TGTGCCAGCAGCTTAGTCACCCACCGGGAGCTGTTTTTT. The chain combines TRBV7-4 with TRBJ2-2; unclear D gene. Trimming cost V 1 base and J 9 bases, with 9 bases left between them. Germline CDR1 and CDR2: SGHVT and SQSDAQ. CDR3 size: 13 residues.

This clonotype showed up just a few times. The rearrangement joins TRBV12-3 or TRBV12-4 to TRBJ2-5; tentatively, D is TRBD1 (5 bases). Between the trimmed V and J ends, which lost 0 bases and 7 bases, there was a span of 9 bases. The CDR3 is 13 amino acids. The CDR3 DNA reads as TGTGCCAGCAGTTTAGCCCAGGGTGCGACCCAGTACTTC. Translated, it gives CASSLAQGATQYF.

The V gene is TRBV18, the J gene TRBJ1-6; D might be TRBD1 (5 bases). V was pared by 3 bases and J by 9 bases, with 12 bases between. The CDR3 totals 14 residues. Germline V gives CDR1 KGHSH, CDR2 LQKENI. This chain's CDR3 is CASSPFDSSSPLHF. In DNA form, the CDR3 reads TGTGCCAGCTCACCCTTCGACAGTTCTTCACCCCTCCACTTT.

V usage is TRBV14 and J usage is TRBJ1-1; no definite D call. Germline lookup yields CDR1 SGHDN and CDR2 FVKESK. V was trimmed by 4 bases and J by 1 base, leaving 7 bases between them. The CDR3 consists of 13 residues. The CDR3, as DNA: TGTGCCAGCAGCCCCGAAGCGAACACTGAAGCTTTCTTT. Protein sequence: CASSPEANTEAFF.

The chain joins TRBV4-1 to TRBJ2-7; 8 bases fit TRBD2. V lost 1 base and J lost 4; bases outside the gene matches: 3. The CDR3 spans 14 residues. CDR1 is MGHRA, CDR2 YSYEKL, per germline. CDR3 in amino acids: CASSQAAGEYEQYF. DNA of the CDR3: TGCGCCAGCAGCCAAGCAGCGGGAGAGTACGAGCAGTACTTC.

The chain has TRBV20-1 and TRBJ1-4; D is unresolved. The V and J ends lost 1 base and 0 bases respectively, with 12 bases between them. The CDR3 runs 16 residues. In germline, CDR1 is DFQATT, CDR2 SNEGSKA (reference sequence). CDR3 region: CSARARPRATNEKLFF. The CDR3 DNA reads TGCAGTGCTAGAGCCCGGCCCCGTGCAACTAATGAAAAACTGTTTTTT.

At least ten counts were recorded for this clonotype. The rearrangement links TRBV20-1 to TRBJ2-3, with D possibly TRBD2 on 6 matching bases. Trimming stripped 1 base from V and 1 base from J, with 9 bases between. The CDR3 has 14 amino acids. The germline V gene encodes CDR1 DFQATT and CDR2 SNEGSKA (reference sequence). CDR3 sequence reads: CSARGRAGTDTQYF. The CDR3 region has the DNA TGCAGTGCTAGAGGGAGGGCCGGCACAGATACGCAGTATTTT.

At least ten counts were recorded for this clonotype. The chain uses TRBV6-5 and TRBJ2-4, with TRBD2 as a possible D gene (5 bases). The CDR3 runs 14 residues. The germline V gene has CDR1 MNHEY and CDR2 SVGAGI. The V gene lost 2 bases and the J gene lost 0 bases, with 5 bases spanning the gap. The CDR3, as DNA: TGTGCCAGCAGTTACGGACTAGCCAAAAACATTCAGTACTTC. Its protein product is CASSYGLAKNIQYF.